These 11 T cell receptor beta chains came from one sample sequenced in a study of blood T cell repertoires in COVID-19. Sequenced by immunoSEQ multiplex PCR; TCRdb stores in-frame clones only, minus some. The sample shows about 140,000 clones, around 80% of them seen only once. The specimen sequenced was peripheral blood. The receptors here all came from a man aged 55-75 years with active or convalescent COVID-19.

This clone was seen more than once but under ten times. The J gene is TRBJ1-4, the V gene TRBV15, with 7 bases identical to TRBD1. Looked up from germline, CDR1 is LNHNV and CDR2 is YYDKDF (reference sequence). CDR3 length: 16 amino acids. The ends lost 0 bases at V and 7 bases at J; junction bases unmatched: 8. This CDR3 is CATSRDMPGGTEKLFF. The CDR3 DNA follows: TGTGCCACCAGCAGAGATATGCCAGGGGGGACTGAAAAACTGTTTTTT.

This rearrangement joins TRBV19 to TRBJ2-3; TRBD1 agrees at 9 bases. Germline values: CDR1 LNHDA, CDR2 SQIVND (reference sequence). Trimming took 4 bases from V and 2 from J; bases not matched to a gene: 7. CDR3 length: 16 residues. Here the CDR3 DNA reads TGTGCCAGTAGTACGGCGGACAGGGGATTCACAGATACGCAGTATTTT. It codes for CASSTADRGFTDTQYF.

This chain connects TRBV29-1 to TRBJ1-4; D is possibly TRBD1 (6 bases). Trimming took 5 bases from V and 0 from J, leaving 10 bases between them. The CDR3 is made up of 14 amino acids. Germline V gene lookup returns CDR1 SQVTM and CDR2 ANQGSEA. CDR3 in amino acids: CSVSRQATNEKLFF. The CDR3 coding sequence is TGCAGCGTTTCAAGACAGGCAACTAATGAAAAACTGTTTTTT.

The chain joins TRBV29-1 to TRBJ2-7, with 9 nucleotides matching TRBD1. V trimming: 0 bases; J trimming: 0 bases; junction bases outside the gene matches: 6. CDR3 length: 16 residues. Looked up from germline, CDR1 is SQVTM and CDR2 is ANQGSEA. CDR3: CSVEDHGTGRSYEQYF. CDR3 nucleotide sequence: TGCAGCGTTGAAGATCATGGGACAGGGCGCTCCTACGAGCAGTACTTC.

The chain joins TRBV6-1 to TRBJ1-4; TRBD1 aligns across 7 bases. The CDR3 runs to 14 residues. The J segment lost 6 bases and the V segment lost 3 bases, leaving 4 bases of the junction unmatched. The germline V gene encodes CDR1 MNHNS and CDR2 SASEGT. The CDR3 nucleotides are TGTGCCAGCAGTGACATTGGGACAGATGAAAAACTGTTTTTT. As protein: CASSDIGTDEKLFF.

The CDR3 sequence: CASSLRGFGNTEAFF. Here the CDR3 DNA reads TGTGCCAGCAGTCTTAGGGGGTTCGGGAACACTGAAGCTTTCTTT. This chain joins TRBV2 and TRBJ1-1; the D gene is possibly TRBD1 (6 bases). There are 15 residues in the CDR3. V shed 5 bases and J shed 1 base, with 14 bases lying between them. Looked up from germline, CDR1 is SNHLY and CDR2 is FYNNEI. The full variable domain, with the rest looked up from reference TRBV2 and TRBJ1-1, is EPEVTQTPSHQVTQMGQEVILRCVPISNHLYFYWYRQILGQKVEFLVSFYNNEISEKSEIFDDQFSVERPDGSNFTLKIRSTKLEDSAMYFCASSLRGFGNTEAFFGQGTRLTVV.

J is TRBJ1-2 and V is TRBV7-2, with D possibly being TRBD1 (6 bases). V was shortened by 3 bases and J by 1 base, with 9 bases between the two germline ends. The V gene's germline CDR1 is SGHTA and CDR2 FQGNSA. CDR3 length: 14 amino acids. CDR3 in DNA: TGTGCCAGCAGCTTTTTAGGGGGTAACTATGGCTACACCTTC. Translating it yields CASSFLGGNYGYTF.

CDR3 residues: CASSYGHYEQYV. The DNA for the CDR3 is TGTGCCAGCAGTTACGGACACTACGAGCAGTACGTC. This chain joins TRBV6-2 or TRBV6-3 and TRBJ2-7, with D perhaps matching TRBD1 (5 bases). CDR3 length: 12 amino acids. Between the trimmed V and J ends, which lost 2 bases and 3 bases, there was a span of 5 bases. Per the germline V gene, CDR1 is MNHEY and CDR2 is SVGEGT.

The genes are TRBV7-9 and TRBJ1-2, with 8 bases fitting TRBD1. J was trimmed by 0 bases and V by 6 bases; bases with no gene match: 3. This CDR3 contains 14 residues. Germline CDR1 and CDR2: SEHNR and FQNEAQ (reference sequence). CDR3 bases: TGTGCCAGCAGAAGGACAGGGCCTAACTATGGCTACACCTTC. It codes for CASRRTGPNYGYTF.

This clone came up a few times. V gene TRBV19 combines with J gene TRBJ2-5; tentative D call: TRBD1 (6 bases). With 4 bases removed from V and 3 bases from J, the gap between germline ends came to 15 bases. Germline V gene data show CDR1 as LNHDA and CDR2 as SQIVND (reference sequence). The CDR3 loop spans 15 amino acids. The CDR3 bases are TGTGCCAGTAGTACCACAGGGAGTGGAAAAGAGACCCAGTACTTC. Encoded protein: CASSTTGSGKETQYF.

The chain has TRBV6-1 and TRBJ2-7; no definite D call. CDR1 MNHNS and CDR2 SASEGT come from the germline V gene. The CDR3 loop spans 12 amino acids. V gave up 3 bases and J gave up 0 bases, with 3 bases separating them. The DNA for the CDR3 is TGTGCCAGCAGTGACAGCTCCTACGAGCAGTACGTC. Translating gives CASSDSSYEQYV.